Sequencing of this T cell receptor beta chain was carried out in a study of CXCR3-negative and CXCR3-positive naive CD8 T cells. As for the study in general: Roughly 135 million TRB reads were obtained overall (about 1.5 +/- 0.3 million per library). Study-wide points: TRB CDR3s of CXCR3-positive naive cells were more hydrophobic than those of CXCR3-negative naive cells.

Through 5' RACE with UMI labels, the TRB cDNA libraries were prepared. With the 5' RACE reads reprocessed, TCRdb shows one record per CDR3 protein and no DNA. The sample data list over 70,000 distinct CDR3 sequences. Comments on this clonotype: The antigen remains undetermined.

Germline V gives CDR1 SGHTA, CDR2 FQGNSA. The CDR3 contains 12 residues. Sequences were obtained from naive CXCR3+ CD8+ T cells from blood. Subset reported: CD45RO-CCR7+CD27+CD95- naive CD8+ T cells expressing CXCR3 (TNR3+). The chain has TRBV7-2 and TRBJ2-1; with no DNA, the TCRdb D assignment of TRBD1 cannot be verified. This receptor was obtained from a human donor in good health. Some clones in this sample may be carry-over from other donors' samples. This CDR3 reads CATRGGYNEQFF.